The next 9 T cell receptor beta chains were all read from a single sample in a study of OX40 agonist ivuxolimab in advanced cancers. The data were produced by immunoSEQ multiplex PCR, yet TCRdb's version contains in-frame clones alone and is incomplete. The data contain 70,000 to 85,000 clones, 85% to 90% of them seen just once; the ten biggest clones take up over 0.75%. The sequencing here drew on CD4+ or CD8+ T cells sorted from blood, taken in a trial of the OX40 agonist ivuxolimab. The source is an adult with an advanced solid tumor such as melanoma, head and neck, liver or kidney cancer.

This clone came up once. This chain connects TRBV5-1 to TRBJ1-1; D gene uncertain. V was trimmed by 2 bases and J by 0 bases, leaving 8 bases between them. This CDR3 region has 14 residues. Looked up from germline, CDR1 is SGHRS and CDR2 is YFSETQ. This CDR3 reads CASSFGDMNTEAFF. As DNA, the CDR3 is TGCGCCAGCAGCTTTGGGGATATGAACACTGAAGCTTTCTTT.

The V and J genes are TRBV5-4 and TRBJ1-6, with D maybe TRBD1 (5 bases). The CDR3 contains 11 residues. Per the germline V gene, CDR1 is SGHNT and CDR2 is YYREEE (reference sequence). The germline V and J ends were trimmed by 3 bases and 14 bases, with 9 bases remaining between them. CDR3 DNA: TGTGCCAGCAGCTCGGGGGGGGCCCTCCACTTT. As protein: CASSSGGALHF.

This clone was observed a single time. V gene TRBV6-5 combines with J gene TRBJ1-2, with 7 bases aligning to TRBD1. The CDR3 runs to 13 residues. The V gene's germline CDR1 is MNHEY and CDR2 SVGAGI. With V trimmed by 5 bases and J by 4 bases, 4 bases remained unmatched. In DNA, the CDR3 is TGTGCCAGCAGTAATTCAGGGGGCTATGGCTACACCTTC. It specifies CASSNSGGYGYTF.

The chain employs TRBV2 and TRBJ1-2; weak D call: TRBD1 (6 bases). CDR1 is SNHLY, CDR2 FYNNEI, per germline. Deletions cut 7 bases from V and 3 bases from J, with 12 bases between. CDR3 size: 13 residues. In nucleotides, the CDR3 is TGTGCCAGCACGGACAGAATGTACTATGGCTACACCTTC. This encodes CASTDRMYYGYTF.

J is TRBJ2-5 and V is TRBV4-2, with TRBD2 identical over 9 bases. The CDR3 covers 15 residues. Germline V gene lookup returns CDR1 LGHNA and CDR2 YNFKEQ. Trimming took 3 bases from V and 3 from J; bases not matched to a gene: 5. The CDR3 here is CASSQPGLAEETQYF. CDR3 DNA sequence: TGTGCCAGCAGCCAGCCGGGACTAGCAGAAGAGACCCAGTACTTC.

The rearrangement links TRBV18 to TRBJ1-1; D perhaps matches TRBD1 (6 bases). The V and J ends lost 5 bases and 3 bases respectively, with 13 bases between them. The CDR3 length is 14 residues. Looked up from germline, CDR1 is KGHSH and CDR2 is LQKENI. CDR3 loop: CASSFRGGDTEAFF. The CDR3, as DNA: TGTGCCAGCTCATTCAGGGGAGGGGACACTGAAGCTTTCTTT. Filled out from reference TRBV18 and TRBJ1-1, the complete variable domain reads NAGVMQNPRHLVRRRGQEARLRCSPMKGHSHVYWYRQLPEEGLKFMVYLQKENIIDESGMPKERFSAEFPKEGPSILRIQQVVRGDSAAYFCASSFRGGDTEAFFGQGTRLTVV.

This chain uses TRBV7-3 with TRBJ2-1; TRBD1 is a possible D gene (6 bases). V gave up 3 bases and J gave up 4 bases, with 7 bases separating them. The CDR3 loop spans 13 amino acids. Germline-derived CDR1 and CDR2 are SGHTA and FQGTGA. CDR3: CASSFGQYNEQFF. The CDR3 nucleotides are TGTGCCAGCAGCTTCGGACAGTACAATGAGCAGTTCTTC.

V usage is TRBV6-6 and J usage is TRBJ1-2; 8 positions match TRBD1. In germline, CDR1 is MNHNY, CDR2 SVGAGI (reference sequence). CDR3 length: 13 residues. V shed 6 bases and J 7 bases; nucleotides not matched to a gene: 7. The CDR3 coding sequence is TGTGCCAGCAGATTTACAGGGGGGATTGGCTACACCTTC. Amino acid sequence: CASRFTGGIGYTF.

The chain uses TRBV2 and TRBJ2-5; either TRBD1 or TRBD2 may supply D (6 bases each). Germline V gene lookup returns CDR1 SNHLY and CDR2 FYNNEI. The CDR3 has 13 amino acids. V was pared by 3 bases and J by 5 bases, with 10 bases between. The DNA for the CDR3 is TGTGCCAGCAGTGACCGGGGGCGGGAGACCCAGTACTTC. Protein sequence: CASSDRGRETQYF.